This TCR beta chain is from a study of graft-versus-host responses after intestinal transplantation. The method was immunoSEQ multiplex PCR; TCRdb's version includes in-frame clones alone and lacks a portion of them. In the table there are around 71,000 clones, roughly 89% of which are singletons. The CDR3 length is 15 residues. CDR1 is SGHRS and CDR2 is YFSETQ in the germline V gene. The junction had 8 bases not matched to a gene; V was cut back by 3 bases and J by 8 bases. The chain employs TRBV5-1 and TRBJ2-1, with TRBD2 matching 10 bases. The sample here was bone marrow, taken 734 days after intestinal transplantation. The receptor's source is a human patient who received an intestinal transplant, so some T cells may come from the graft donor. The CDR3 DNA is TGCGCCAGCAGCTGGGGGGGACTAGCGAACCATGAGCAGTTCTTC. Translating gives CASSWGGLANHEQFF. Full variable domain (outside the CDR3, taken from reference TRBV5-1 and TRBJ2-1): KAGVTQTPRYLIKTRGQQVTLSCSPISGHRSVSWYQQTPGQGLQFLFEYFSETQRNKGNFPGRFSGRQFSNSRSEMNVSTLELGDSALYLCASSWGGLANHEQFFGPGTRLTVL.